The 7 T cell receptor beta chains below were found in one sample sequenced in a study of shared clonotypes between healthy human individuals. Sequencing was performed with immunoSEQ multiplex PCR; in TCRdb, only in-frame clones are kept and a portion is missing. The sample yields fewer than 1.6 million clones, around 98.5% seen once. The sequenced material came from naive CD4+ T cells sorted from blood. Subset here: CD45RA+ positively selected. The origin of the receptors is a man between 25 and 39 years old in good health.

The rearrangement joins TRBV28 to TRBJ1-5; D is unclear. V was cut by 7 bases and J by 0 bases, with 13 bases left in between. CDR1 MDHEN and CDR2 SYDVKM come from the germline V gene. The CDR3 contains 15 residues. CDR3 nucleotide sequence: TGTGCCAGCATTCGCTCGGCCCATAGCAATCAGCCCCAGCATTTT. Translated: CASIRSAHSNQPQHF.

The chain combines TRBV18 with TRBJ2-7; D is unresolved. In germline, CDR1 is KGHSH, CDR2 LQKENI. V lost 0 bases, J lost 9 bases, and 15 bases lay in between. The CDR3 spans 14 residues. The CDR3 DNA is TGTGCCAGCTCACCACCCAATTCAGGCTCGATGCAGTACTTC. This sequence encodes CASSPPNSGSMQYF.

CDR3: CASSLSRGTFSTDTQYF. The CDR3 DNA is TGTGCCAGCAGTTTATCACGCGGGACCTTTAGCACAGATACGCAGTATTTT. The chain is built from TRBV27 and TRBJ2-3; D perhaps matches TRBD2 (6 bases). Germline CDR1 and CDR2: MNHEY and SMNVEV (reference sequence). The length of the CDR3 is 17 residues. V gave up 0 bases and J gave up 0 bases, with 13 bases separating them.

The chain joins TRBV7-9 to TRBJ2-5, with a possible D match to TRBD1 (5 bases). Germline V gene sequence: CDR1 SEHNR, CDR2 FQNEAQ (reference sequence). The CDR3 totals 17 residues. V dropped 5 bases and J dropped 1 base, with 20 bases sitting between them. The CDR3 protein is CASSQGRGDRGQETQYF. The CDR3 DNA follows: TGTGCCAGCAGCCAGGGAAGGGGTGACCGAGGCCAAGAGACCCAGTACTTC.

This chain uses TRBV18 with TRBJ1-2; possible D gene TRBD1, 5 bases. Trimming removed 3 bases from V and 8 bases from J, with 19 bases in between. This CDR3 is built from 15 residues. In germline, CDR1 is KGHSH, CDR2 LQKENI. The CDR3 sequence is CASSPRETEVGGYTF. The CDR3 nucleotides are TGTGCCAGCTCACCCAGGGAGACGGAGGTGGGGGGCTACACCTTC.

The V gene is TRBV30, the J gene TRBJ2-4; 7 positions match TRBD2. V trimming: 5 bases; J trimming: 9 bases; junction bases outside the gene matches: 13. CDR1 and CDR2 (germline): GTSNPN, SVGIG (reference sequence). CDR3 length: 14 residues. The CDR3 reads CAWDYAGDYGIQYF. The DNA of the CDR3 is TGTGCCTGGGATTATGCGGGAGATTACGGCATTCAGTACTTC.

The chain's CDR3 is CASSPLGLAEGEQYF. In nucleotides, the CDR3 is TGTGCCAGCTCACCCTTGGGACTAGCGGAGGGCGAGCAGTACTTC. The genes are TRBV18 and TRBJ2-7, with 11 bases that match TRBD2. The V gene end was trimmed by 3 bases and the J gene end by 6 bases; junction bases not matched to a gene: 7. This CDR3 is 15 amino acids long. Germline values: CDR1 KGHSH, CDR2 LQKENI.